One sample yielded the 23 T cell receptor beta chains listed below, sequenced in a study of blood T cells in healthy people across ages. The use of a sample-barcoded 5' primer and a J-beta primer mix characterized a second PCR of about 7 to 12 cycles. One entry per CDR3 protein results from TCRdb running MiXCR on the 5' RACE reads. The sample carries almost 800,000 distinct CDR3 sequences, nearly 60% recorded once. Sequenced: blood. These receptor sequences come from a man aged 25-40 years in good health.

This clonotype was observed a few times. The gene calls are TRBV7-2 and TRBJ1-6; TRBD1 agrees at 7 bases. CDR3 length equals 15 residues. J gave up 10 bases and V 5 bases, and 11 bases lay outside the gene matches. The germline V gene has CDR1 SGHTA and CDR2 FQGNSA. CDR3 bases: TGTGCCAGCAGCCAGAACAGGGGAGACGGGTCACCCCTCCACTTT. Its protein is CASSQNRGDGSPLHF.

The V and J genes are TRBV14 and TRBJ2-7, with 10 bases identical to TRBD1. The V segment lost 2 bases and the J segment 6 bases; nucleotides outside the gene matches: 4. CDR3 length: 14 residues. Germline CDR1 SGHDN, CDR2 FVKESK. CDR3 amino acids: CASSQQTGGSEQYF. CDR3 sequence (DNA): TGTGCCAGCAGCCAACAGACAGGGGGCAGCGAGCAGTACTTC.

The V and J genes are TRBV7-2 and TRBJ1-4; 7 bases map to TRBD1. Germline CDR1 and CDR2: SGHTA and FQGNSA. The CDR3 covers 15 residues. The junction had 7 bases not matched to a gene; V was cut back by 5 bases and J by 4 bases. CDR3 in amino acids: CASSPDRDGNEKLFF. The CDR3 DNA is TGTGCCAGCAGCCCTGACAGGGATGGTAATGAAAAACTGTTTTTT.

This CDR3 reads CASSSGGAHYGYTF. CDR3 coding DNA: TGCGCCAGCAGCTCTGGGGGGGCCCACTATGGCTACACCTTC. J is TRBJ1-2 and V is TRBV5-1; perhaps TRBD1 as D (6 bases). This CDR3 is built from 14 residues. Germline CDR1 and CDR2: SGHRS and YFSETQ. V lost 3 bases and J lost 3, with 12 bases in between.

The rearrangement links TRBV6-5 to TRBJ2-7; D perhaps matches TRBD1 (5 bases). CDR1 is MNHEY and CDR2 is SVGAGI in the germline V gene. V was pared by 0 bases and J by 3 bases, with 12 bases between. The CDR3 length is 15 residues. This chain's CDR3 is CASSYSIAGNYEQYF. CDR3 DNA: TGTGCCAGCAGTTACTCGATAGCAGGGAACTACGAGCAGTACTTC.

This chain's CDR3 is CATLDRLTDTQYF. Written as DNA, the CDR3 is TGTGCCACGCTGGACCGACTCACAGATACGCAGTATTTT. The chain uses TRBV7-9 and TRBJ2-3; D ambiguous. V was trimmed by 10 bases and J by 2 bases, leaving 13 bases between them. CDR1 is SEHNR and CDR2 is FQNEAQ in the germline V gene (reference sequence). The CDR3 is made up of 13 amino acids.

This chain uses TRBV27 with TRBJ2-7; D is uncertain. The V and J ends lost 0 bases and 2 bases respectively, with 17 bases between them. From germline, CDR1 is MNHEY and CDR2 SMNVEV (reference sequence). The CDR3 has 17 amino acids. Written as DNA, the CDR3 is TGTGCCAGCAGTTTATCTATCCCCGGAACATACCCCTACGAGCAGTACTTC. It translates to CASSLSIPGTYPYEQYF.

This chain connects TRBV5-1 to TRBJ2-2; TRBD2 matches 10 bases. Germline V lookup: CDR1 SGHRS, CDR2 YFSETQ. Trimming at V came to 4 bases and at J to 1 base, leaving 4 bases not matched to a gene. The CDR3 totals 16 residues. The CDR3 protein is CASSPRTSGNTGELFF. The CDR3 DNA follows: TGCGCCAGCAGCCCAAGGACTAGCGGGAACACCGGGGAGCTGTTTTTT.

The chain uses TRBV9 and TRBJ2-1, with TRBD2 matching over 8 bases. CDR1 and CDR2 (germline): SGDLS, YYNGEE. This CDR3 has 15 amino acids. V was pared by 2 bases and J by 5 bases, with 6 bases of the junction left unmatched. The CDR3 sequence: CASSVSGRKNNEQFF. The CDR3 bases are TGTGCCAGCAGCGTGAGCGGGAGAAAGAACAATGAGCAGTTCTTC. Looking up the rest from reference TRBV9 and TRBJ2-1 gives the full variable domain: DSGVTQTPKHLITATGQRVTLRCSPRSGDLSVYWYQQSLDQGLQFLIQYYNGEERAKGNILERFSAQQFPDLHSELNLSSLELGDSALYFCASSVSGRKNNEQFFGPGTRLTVL.

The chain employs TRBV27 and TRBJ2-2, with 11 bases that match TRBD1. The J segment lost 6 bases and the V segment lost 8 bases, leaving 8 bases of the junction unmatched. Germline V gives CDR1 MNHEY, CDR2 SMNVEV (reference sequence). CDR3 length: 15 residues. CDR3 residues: CASGRDRGVPGELFF. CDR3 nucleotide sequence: TGTGCCAGCGGACGGGACAGGGGGGTTCCCGGGGAGCTGTTTTTT.

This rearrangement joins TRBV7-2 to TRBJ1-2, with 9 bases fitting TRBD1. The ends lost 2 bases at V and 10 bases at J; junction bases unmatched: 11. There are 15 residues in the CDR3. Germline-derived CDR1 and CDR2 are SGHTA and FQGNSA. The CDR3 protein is CASSLHQPGQGDYTF. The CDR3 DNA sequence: TGTGCCAGCAGCTTACATCAACCGGGACAGGGAGACTACACCTTC.

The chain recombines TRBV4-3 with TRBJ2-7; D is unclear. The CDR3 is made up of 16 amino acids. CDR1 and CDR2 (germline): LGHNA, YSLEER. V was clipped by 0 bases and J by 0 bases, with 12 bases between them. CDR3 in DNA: TGCGCCAGCAGCCAAGAAACTAATCTGGGCTCCTACGAGCAGTACTTC. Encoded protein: CASSQETNLGSYEQYF.

The chain's CDR3 is CASSSGTGEEKLFF. The DNA of the CDR3 is TGTGCCAGCAGTTCCGGGACGGGAGAGGAAAAACTGTTTTTT. This sequence joins TRBV7-9 and TRBJ1-4; perhaps TRBD1 as D (5 bases). This CDR3 has 14 amino acids. The germline V gene has CDR1 SEHNR and CDR2 FQNEAQ (reference sequence). V lost 6 bases and J lost 8, with 16 bases in between.

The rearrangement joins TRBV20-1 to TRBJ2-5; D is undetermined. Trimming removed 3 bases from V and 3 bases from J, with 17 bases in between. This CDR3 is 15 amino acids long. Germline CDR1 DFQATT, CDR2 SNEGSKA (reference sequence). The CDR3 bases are TGCAGTGCTAGCAGCCTAGGGCAGCCTAAAGAGACCCAGTACTTC. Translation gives CSASSLGQPKETQYF.

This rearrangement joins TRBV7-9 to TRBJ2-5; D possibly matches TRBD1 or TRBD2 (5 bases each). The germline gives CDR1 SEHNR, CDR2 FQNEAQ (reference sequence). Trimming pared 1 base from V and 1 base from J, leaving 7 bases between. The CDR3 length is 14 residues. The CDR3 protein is CASSLGGTQETQYF. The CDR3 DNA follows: TGTGCCAGCAGCTTAGGTGGGACCCAAGAGACCCAGTACTTC.

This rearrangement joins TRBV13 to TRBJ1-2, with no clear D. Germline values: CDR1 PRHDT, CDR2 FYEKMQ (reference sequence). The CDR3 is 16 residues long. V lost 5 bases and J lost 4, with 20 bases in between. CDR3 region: CASSLREGARFYGYTF. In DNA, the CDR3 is TGTGCCAGCAGCCTACGAGAGGGCGCCCGCTTCTATGGCTACACCTTC.

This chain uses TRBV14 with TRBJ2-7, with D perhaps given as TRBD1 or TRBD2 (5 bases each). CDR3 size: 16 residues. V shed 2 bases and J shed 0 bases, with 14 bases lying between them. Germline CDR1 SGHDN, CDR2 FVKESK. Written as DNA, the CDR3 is TGTGCCAGCAGCCAAATGGGACGACCCCACTCCTACGAGCAGTACTTC. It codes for CASSQMGRPHSYEQYF.

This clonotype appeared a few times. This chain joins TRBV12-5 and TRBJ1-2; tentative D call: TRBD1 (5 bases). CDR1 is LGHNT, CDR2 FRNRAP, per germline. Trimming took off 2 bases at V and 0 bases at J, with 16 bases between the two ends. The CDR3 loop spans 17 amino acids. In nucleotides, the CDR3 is TGTGCTAGTGGTTTGCCCACCTTTGACAGTGCTAACTATGGCTACACCTTC. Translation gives CASGLPTFDSANYGYTF.

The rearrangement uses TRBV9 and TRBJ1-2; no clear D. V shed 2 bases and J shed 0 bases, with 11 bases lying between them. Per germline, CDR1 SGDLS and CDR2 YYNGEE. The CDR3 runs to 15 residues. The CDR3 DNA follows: TGTGCCAGCAGCGTCGTCCCGGGAGCTAACTATGGCTACACCTTC. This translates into CASSVVPGANYGYTF.

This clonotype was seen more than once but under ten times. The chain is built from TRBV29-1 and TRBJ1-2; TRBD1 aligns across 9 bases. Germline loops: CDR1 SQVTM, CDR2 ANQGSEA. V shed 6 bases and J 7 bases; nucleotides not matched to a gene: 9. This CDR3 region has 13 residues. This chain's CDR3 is CSVRDREKAGYTF. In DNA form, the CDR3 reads TGCAGCGTCCGGGACAGGGAAAAAGCTGGCTACACCTTC.

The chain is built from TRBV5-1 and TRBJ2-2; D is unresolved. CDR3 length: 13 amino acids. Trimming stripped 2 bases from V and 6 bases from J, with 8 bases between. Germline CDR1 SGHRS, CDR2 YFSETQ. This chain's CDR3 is CASSLKGPGELFF. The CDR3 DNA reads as TGCGCCAGCAGCTTAAAGGGCCCCGGGGAGCTGTTTTTT.

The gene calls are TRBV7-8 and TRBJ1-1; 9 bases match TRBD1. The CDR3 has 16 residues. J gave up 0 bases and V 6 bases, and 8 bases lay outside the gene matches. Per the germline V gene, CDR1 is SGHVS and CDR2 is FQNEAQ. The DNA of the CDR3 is TGTGCCAGCAGTTTACGGACAGGGGTGATGAACACTGAAGCTTTCTTT. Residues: CASSLRTGVMNTEAFF.

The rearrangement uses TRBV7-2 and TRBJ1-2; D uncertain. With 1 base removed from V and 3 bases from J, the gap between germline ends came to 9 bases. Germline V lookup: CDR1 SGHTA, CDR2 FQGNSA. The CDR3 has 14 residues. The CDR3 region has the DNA TGTGCCAGCAGCTTAGGGGTGGCCGACTATGGCTACACCTTC. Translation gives CASSLGVADYGYTF.